This T cell receptor (beta chain) was sequenced for a study of PD-L1 blockade in urothelial cancer. For the study at large: Patients, treated from 2014 onward, received atezolizumab 1,200 mg intravenously every 3 weeks. Each patient had 0 to 3 earlier chemotherapy regimens.

Germline-derived CDR1 and CDR2 are MNHEY and SVGAGI. CDR3 length equals 15 residues. With 0 bases removed from V and 4 bases from J, the gap between germline ends came to 12 bases. Using immunoSEQ multiplex PCR, the repertoire was profiled, and TCRdb retains in-frame clones only, with some absent. Among approximately 70,000 clones listed, about 83% were seen once. Time point given: pretreatment peripheral blood. Sample numbers ranged from 1 to 8 per patient, encompassing pretreatment and on-treatment collections. The starting material was PBMCs, obtained around atezolizumab (anti-PD-L1) treatment. The TCR comes from an older woman with urothelial cancer. J is TRBJ1-1 and V is TRBV6-5; D remains ambiguous. The CDR3 loop is CASSYSYLRSTEAFF. CDR3 coding DNA: TGTGCCAGCAGTTACTCTTACCTGCGGTCCACTGAAGCTTTCTTT.